Below are 25 T cell receptor beta chains sequenced from a single sample in a study of blood T cell repertoires in COVID-19 (dated by TCRdb to the early 2020s). Library creation used the immunoSEQ multiplex PCR assay. The immuneACCESS repertoire file appears here via TCRdb, limited to in-frame rearrangements. These files lack a portion of the clones; in checked studies, under half of the deficit traces to unresolved V genes, and the cause of the others is not known. The table for this sample lists 300,000 to 400,000 clones; 65% to 85% of them were counted only once. The ten biggest clones cover just under 3% of the sample. The sequenced material came from peripheral blood. Receptors were obtained from a man aged 25 to 40 with active or convalescent COVID-19.

This clone showed up just once. This rearrangement joins TRBV11-3 to TRBJ2-5, with TRBD2 matching over 8 bases. The CDR3 is 16 residues long. J was trimmed by 4 bases and V by 5 bases; bases with no gene match: 12. Germline V gives CDR1 SGHNT, CDR2 YENEEA. The CDR3: CASSPGGAVPGETQYF. The CDR3 bases are TGTGCCAGCAGCCCCGGGGGGGCCGTTCCAGGAGAGACCCAGTACTTC.

The CDR3 spells CASRETGELFF. CDR3 bases: TGTGCCAGCAGGGAGACCGGGGAGCTGTTTTTT. The chain carries TRBV28 and TRBJ2-2; D remains ambiguous. The CDR3 length is 11 residues. The V and J ends lost 6 bases and 5 bases respectively, with 4 bases between them. Germline lookup yields CDR1 MDHEN and CDR2 SYDVKM.

This clone was observed once. The chain is built from TRBV6-2 or TRBV6-3 and TRBJ1-1; a weak D match, TRBD1 (5 bases). V gave up 3 bases and J gave up 3 bases, with 8 bases separating them. CDR1 MNHEY and CDR2 SVGEGT come from the germline V gene. The CDR3 length is 13 residues. CDR3 in DNA: TGTGCCAGCAGTTATAGGGGCTACACTGAAGCTTTCTTT. Its translation: CASSYRGYTEAFF.

The genes are TRBV9 and TRBJ2-3; TRBD2 is a possible D gene (7 bases). The CDR3 is 14 residues long. Trimming removed 2 bases from V and 6 bases from J, with 13 bases in between. The germline gives CDR1 SGDLS, CDR2 YYNGEE. In DNA, the CDR3 is TGTGCCAGCAGCGTCACGGGGGGCCGGGATACGCAGTATTTT. Protein product: CASSVTGGRDTQYF. The entire variable domain, with the rest obtained from reference TRBV9 and TRBJ2-3, is as follows: DSGVTQTPKHLITATGQRVTLRCSPRSGDLSVYWYQQSLDQGLQFLIQYYNGEERAKGNILERFSAQQFPDLHSELNLSSLELGDSALYFCASSVTGGRDTQYFGPGTRLTVL.

The rearrangement uses TRBV7-2 and TRBJ2-3, with D tentatively TRBD1 (7 bases). Looked up from germline, CDR1 is SGHTA and CDR2 is FQGNSA. Trimming took off 1 base at V and 2 bases at J, with 13 bases between the two ends. CDR3 size: 16 residues. Here the CDR3 reads CASSLVGGGNTDTQYF. The DNA of the CDR3 is TGTGCCAGCAGCTTAGTCGGAGGGGGCAACACAGATACGCAGTATTTT.

The rearrangement joins TRBV28 to TRBJ2-1; the D gene is possibly TRBD1 (6 bases). The CDR3 is 15 amino acids. The V end was cut by 4 bases, the J end by 6 bases, with 16 bases between. Germline V gives CDR1 MDHEN, CDR2 SYDVKM. The CDR3 DNA sequence: TGTGCCAGCAGTTCATGGACAGTTGTGGGCAATGAGCAGTTCTTC. The encoded protein is CASSSWTVVGNEQFF.

This clone was picked up one time. V and J are TRBV5-1 and TRBJ1-2; 10 positions match TRBD1. The ends lost 4 bases at V and 6 bases at J; junction bases unmatched: 12. Germline V gene data show CDR1 as SGHRS and CDR2 as YFSETQ. The CDR3 covers 16 residues. The CDR3 nucleotides are TGCGCCAGCAGCGTTTCGACAGGGGGCAATATGGATGGCTACACCTTC. Translating it yields CASSVSTGGNMDGYTF.

The genes are TRBV3-1 (or the pseudogene TRBV3-2) and TRBJ2-1, with 10 bases that match TRBD2. The germline CDR1 and CDR2 sequences are LGHDT and YNNKEL (reference sequence). V was clipped by 2 bases and J by 6 bases; unmatched bases: 7. This CDR3 region has 16 residues. CDR3 in amino acids: CASSQKGLAIINEQFF. The CDR3 nucleotides are TGTGCCAGCAGCCAAAAGGGACTAGCGATCATCAATGAGCAGTTCTTC.

The chain has TRBV11-2 and TRBJ2-1; TRBD2 agrees at 8 bases. The CDR3 runs to 15 residues. J gave up 5 bases and V 5 bases, and 8 bases lay outside the gene matches. The germline gives CDR1 SGHAT, CDR2 FQNNGV. The CDR3 is CASSPPERGNNEQFF. The DNA of the CDR3 is TGTGCCAGCAGCCCCCCGGAGCGGGGGAACAATGAGCAGTTCTTC.

This chain connects TRBV24-1 to TRBJ2-4; no reliable D call. The CDR3 has 16 amino acids. The germline V and J ends were trimmed by 12 bases and 0 bases, with 20 bases remaining between them. Germline V lookup: CDR1 KGHDR, CDR2 SFDVKD. This CDR3 is CAAGAQETLAKNIQYF. The CDR3 DNA reads TGTGCCGCCGGCGCCCAGGAAACCTTAGCCAAAAACATTCAGTACTTC.

This sequence joins TRBV10-3 and TRBJ1-4; D is unresolved. The CDR3 covers 15 residues. V lost 3 bases and J 2 bases, leaving 10 bases between the germline ends. The germline V gene has CDR1 ENHRY and CDR2 SYGVKD. CDR3 residues: CAISDGRATNEKLFF. CDR3 coding DNA: TGTGCCATCAGTGACGGGAGGGCCACTAATGAAAAACTGTTTTTT.

This clone was detected once. V is TRBV27 and J is TRBJ2-2; 7 bases line up with TRBD1. Germline trimming cut 7 bases from V and 5 bases from J; bases unmatched to any gene: 7. Germline-derived CDR1 and CDR2 are MNHEY and SMNVEV (reference sequence). This CDR3 comprises 14 residues. The CDR3 here is CASTGTVGTGELFF. The DNA for the CDR3 is TGTGCCAGCACCGGGACAGTTGGTACCGGGGAGCTGTTTTTT.

The chain uses TRBV19 and TRBJ1-3, with D unresolved. CDR1 is LNHDA and CDR2 is SQIVND in the germline V gene (reference sequence). The CDR3 consists of 13 residues. The ends were cut back, 10 bases at V and 3 bases at J, with 13 bases in the middle. The CDR3 sequence: CATPVNGGNTIYF. CDR3 nucleotides: TGTGCCACCCCGGTAAACGGTGGAAACACCATATATTTT.

CDR3 DNA sequence: TGTGCCAGTAGTATAACAGGGGTAGGGTCACCCCTCCACTTT. Translating gives CASSITGVGSPLHF. V gene TRBV19 combines with J gene TRBJ1-6; TRBD1 matches at 7 bases. J was trimmed by 10 bases and V by 2 bases; bases with no gene match: 5. In germline, CDR1 is LNHDA, CDR2 SQIVND (reference sequence). The length of the CDR3 is 14 residues.

The CDR3 sequence is CASSMETVPNEKLFF. CDR3 bases: TGTGCCAGTAGTATGGAGACTGTCCCTAATGAAAAACTGTTTTTT. The rearrangement joins TRBV19 to TRBJ1-4; unclear D gene. Trimming removed 3 bases at V and 3 bases at J, with 11 bases between. CDR3 length: 15 amino acids. Germline lookup yields CDR1 LNHDA and CDR2 SQIVND (reference sequence).

The chain uses TRBV6-2 or TRBV6-3 and TRBJ2-4; the match to TRBD2 covers 11 bases. The J segment lost 0 bases and the V segment lost 2 bases, leaving 12 bases of the junction unmatched. The CDR3 sequence is 20 residues long. Germline loops: CDR1 MNHEY, CDR2 SVGEGT. The CDR3 DNA is TGTGCCAGCAGTTACCGGCGGCTAGCGGGGGGCCTTCTAGCCAAAAACATTCAGTACTTC. Translating it yields CASSYRRLAGGLLAKNIQYF.

The chain couples TRBV5-6 to TRBJ1-2, with D unclear. The CDR3 is 13 residues long. Per germline, CDR1 SGHDT and CDR2 YYEEEE. V dropped 1 base and J dropped 5 bases, with 9 bases sitting between them. CDR3 nucleotides: TGTGCCAGCAGCTTGCAGGAAATTTATGGCTACACCTTC. Amino acid sequence: CASSLQEIYGYTF.

The chain has TRBV5-6 and TRBJ1-2; 7 nucleotides agree with TRBD1. V was pared by 4 bases and J by 6 bases, with 6 bases of the junction left unmatched. Germline CDR1 and CDR2: SGHDT and YYEEEE. CDR3 length: 13 amino acids. Here the CDR3 reads CASSDTQGDGYTF. The CDR3 region has the DNA TGTGCCAGCAGCGACACGCAGGGGGATGGCTACACCTTC.

The chain links TRBV19 to TRBJ2-7; D is possibly TRBD1 (6 bases). Germline lookup yields CDR1 LNHDA and CDR2 SQIVND (reference sequence). The CDR3 has 16 residues. V was cut by 5 bases and J by 3 bases, with 20 bases left in between. The CDR3 DNA reads as TGTGCCAGTAGTGCACAGGGCGGACAAGGCCTCTACGAGCAGTACTTC. Its translation is CASSAQGGQGLYEQYF.

This clone has only one observation. The chain uses TRBV4-2 and TRBJ2-5; 10 bases match TRBD2. The J segment lost 2 bases and the V segment lost 5 bases, leaving 2 bases of the junction unmatched. The CDR3 is 14 amino acids. Germline V lookup: CDR1 LGHNA, CDR2 YNFKEQ. Here the CDR3 DNA reads TGTGCCAGCAGCAAACTAGCGGGGCAAGAGACCCAGTACTTC. The encoded protein is CASSKLAGQETQYF.

This clone was observed a single time. This chain uses TRBV7-2 with TRBJ2-2, with unresolved D. Germline V gene data show CDR1 as SGHTA and CDR2 as FQGNSA. CDR3 size: 16 residues. The V gene lost 4 bases and the J gene lost 0 bases, with 12 bases spanning the gap. CDR3 bases: TGTGCCAGCAGCTCCCCCAGCCTAGCGAACACCGGGGAGCTGTTTTTT. Translation: CASSSPSLANTGELFF.

In its sample, this clone was seen once. The chain employs TRBV29-1 and TRBJ2-2; D is possibly TRBD2 (6 bases). Germline V CDR1 and CDR2: SQVTM, ANQGSEA. The V end lost 6 bases, the J end lost 7 bases, and 9 bases lay between the germline ends. The CDR3 loop spans 11 amino acids. CDR3 DNA sequence: TGCAGCGTGTACGGGGGCGGGGAGCTGTTTTTT. Amino acid sequence: CSVYGGGELFF.

J is TRBJ1-3 and V is TRBV7-2; tentative D call: TRBD1 (6 bases). V lost 1 base and J lost 4, with 14 bases in between. The V gene's germline CDR1 is SGHTA and CDR2 FQGNSA. CDR3 length equals 16 residues. DNA for the CDR3: TGTGCCAGCAGCTTAGTATCAGGGGCGGGCGGAAACACCATATATTTT. This encodes CASSLVSGAGGNTIYF.

The rearrangement joins TRBV4-3 to TRBJ2-7; no clear D gene. Germline CDR1 is LGHNA and CDR2 is YSLEER. The ends were cut back, 0 bases at V and 6 bases at J, with 12 bases in the middle. This CDR3 contains 14 residues. The chain's CDR3 is CASSQDKRPGEQYF. The CDR3 nucleotides read TGCGCCAGCAGCCAAGATAAAAGGCCAGGCGAGCAGTACTTC.

The V and J genes are TRBV7-6 and TRBJ2-1; 12 bases are shared with TRBD2. Germline CDR1 SGHVS, CDR2 FNYEAQ. This CDR3 is 16 amino acids long. Trimming cost V 5 bases and J 4 bases; bases outside gene matches: 6. The DNA for the CDR3 is TGTGCCAGCAGCCGAACTAGCGGGGGGCATTACAATGAGCAGTTCTTC. Translated, it gives CASSRTSGGHYNEQFF.